These 22 T cell receptor beta chains were all obtained from the same sample, sequenced in a study of blood T cell repertoires in COVID-19 (dated by TCRdb to about 2020). To prepare the library, the immunoSEQ multiplex PCR assay was applied. Drawn from immuneACCESS, this table holds only the in-frame rearrangements with V and J called that TCRdb kept. Clones are partly lost; checked studies trace under half to an unresolved V gene and leave the rest unexplained. The sample table holds 70,000 or so clones, of which 60% to 85% were seen once. About 25% of the sample rests with the top ten. Source material: peripheral blood. The receptors come from a human donor in a cohort sampled during active COVID-19.

In its sample, this clone was seen once. This chain connects TRBV5-8 to TRBJ2-7, with 8 bases matching TRBD1. V gave up 4 bases and J gave up 5 bases; unmatched junction bases: 2. The CDR3 spans 12 residues. Germline V gene sequence: CDR1 SGHTS, CDR2 YDEGEE. The CDR3 protein is CASSKDRDEQYF. CDR3 DNA: TGTGCCAGCAGCAAGGACAGGGACGAGCAGTACTTC.

The rearrangement links TRBV18 to TRBJ1-1; 8 nucleotides align to TRBD1. In germline, CDR1 is KGHSH, CDR2 LQKENI. The CDR3 has 16 amino acids. Unmatched junction bases numbered 8, after V lost 3 bases and J lost 2 bases. The DNA for the CDR3 is TGTGCCAGCTCACCTCCTACAACAGGGGGTAACACTGAAGCTTTCTTT. Protein sequence: CASSPPTTGGNTEAFF.

The rearrangement links TRBV3-1 (or the pseudogene TRBV3-2) to TRBJ2-2; 8 bases line up with TRBD2. Germline V gene sequence: CDR1 LGHDT, CDR2 YNNKEL (reference sequence). Germline trimming cut 1 base from V and 1 base from J; bases unmatched to any gene: 5. The CDR3 runs to 17 residues. CDR3 DNA: TGTGCCAGCAGCCAAGGGGGTCTAGCGGGGAACACCGGGGAGCTGTTTTTT. It translates to CASSQGGLAGNTGELFF.

The chain employs TRBV18 and TRBJ2-5; TRBD1 aligns across 7 bases. The CDR3 has 14 amino acids. V shed 3 bases and J 5 bases; nucleotides not matched to a gene: 6. Germline lookup yields CDR1 KGHSH and CDR2 LQKENI. CDR3 sequence: CASSPQTGSETQYF. CDR3 bases: TGTGCCAGCTCACCTCAGACAGGGTCGGAGACCCAGTACTTC. Full variable domain (remainder filled in from reference TRBV18 and TRBJ2-5): NAGVMQNPRHLVRRRGQEARLRCSPMKGHSHVYWYRQLPEEGLKFMVYLQKENIIDESGMPKERFSAEFPKEGPSILRIQQVVRGDSAAYFCASSPQTGSETQYFGPGTRLLVL.

The V and J genes are TRBV5-1 and TRBJ2-3; 9 positions agree with TRBD1. CDR3 length: 15 amino acids. J lost 0 bases, V lost 5 bases, and 4 bases had no gene match. The germline gives CDR1 SGHRS, CDR2 YFSETQ. This CDR3 reads CASRAGTGSTDTQYF. CDR3 DNA: TGCGCCAGCAGGGCCGGGACAGGGAGCACAGATACGCAGTATTTT.

CDR3 nucleotide sequence: TGTGCCAGCAGCTTGGTGGAGGTCGGCAATGAGCAGTTCTTC. This encodes CASSLVEVGNEQFF. This chain joins TRBV5-4 and TRBJ2-1; D is perhaps TRBD2 (5 bases). Germline values: CDR1 SGHNT, CDR2 YYREEE (reference sequence). The germline V and J ends were trimmed by 0 bases and 6 bases, with 10 bases remaining between them. The CDR3 covers 14 residues.

V and J are TRBV11-2 and TRBJ2-7; D uncertain. Trimming took 1 base from V and 5 from J, leaving 9 bases between them. Germline loops: CDR1 SGHAT, CDR2 FQNNGV. This CDR3 contains 13 residues. The CDR3 is CASSLAGPNEQYF. The CDR3 DNA follows: TGTGCCAGCAGCTTAGCAGGTCCCAACGAGCAGTACTTC.

This chain uses TRBV24-1 with TRBJ2-1; D call uncertain. This CDR3 region has 15 residues. Germline CDR1 and CDR2: KGHDR and SFDVKD. Trimming took off 4 bases at V and 0 bases at J, with 9 bases between the two ends. CDR3 residues: CATSEASFSYNEQFF. The CDR3 DNA is TGTGCCACCAGTGAGGCCTCTTTCTCCTACAATGAGCAGTTCTTC.

V is TRBV19 and J is TRBJ2-5; possible D gene TRBD2, 6 bases. The CDR3 contains 18 residues. V lost 9 bases and J 1 base, leaving 27 bases between the germline ends. Per germline, CDR1 LNHDA and CDR2 SQIVND (reference sequence). CDR3 region: CASSGIRGSGPSQETQYF. In nucleotides, the CDR3 is TGTGCCAGCAGTGGGATCCGGGGGTCGGGGCCCTCCCAAGAGACCCAGTACTTC.

This clone was found a few times. This chain links TRBV6-2 or TRBV6-3 with TRBJ2-3; D call uncertain. The germline CDR1 and CDR2 sequences are MNHEY and SVGEGT. Trimming left V 2 bases short and J 3 bases short, with 9 bases between. CDR3 length equals 14 residues. The CDR3 coding sequence is TGTGCCAGCAGTTACGGGCTGGCAACAGATACGCAGTATTTT. As protein: CASSYGLATDTQYF.

The chain employs TRBV28 and TRBJ1-5; 7 bases are shared with TRBD1. V shed 6 bases and J 7 bases; nucleotides not matched to a gene: 9. This CDR3 is built from 14 residues. Germline-derived CDR1 and CDR2 are MDHEN and SYDVKM. CDR3 nucleotide sequence: TGTGCCAGCAGACGGGGACAGCCAGGGCAGCCCCAGCATTTT. Amino acid sequence: CASRRGQPGQPQHF.

The chain joins TRBV2 to TRBJ2-7; D perhaps matches TRBD1 (5 bases). The germline CDR1 and CDR2 sequences are SNHLY and FYNNEI. This CDR3 has 13 amino acids. The ends were cut back, 5 bases at V and 6 bases at J, with 14 bases in the middle. In DNA, the CDR3 is TGTGCCAGCAGTAAAGGGGCGTTTACCGAGCAGTACTTC. Encoded protein: CASSKGAFTEQYF.

This clone was counted ten times or more. The chain joins TRBV5-1 to TRBJ1-1; TRBD1 aligns across 11 bases. Germline-derived CDR1 and CDR2 are SGHRS and YFSETQ. The ends lost 5 bases at V and 4 bases at J; junction bases unmatched: 7. The CDR3 has 15 amino acids. CDR3 region: CASRVGTGGLTEAFF. The CDR3 nucleotides are TGCGCCAGCAGGGTGGGGACAGGGGGACTCACTGAAGCTTTCTTT.

The rearrangement uses TRBV6-1 and TRBJ2-5; D is undetermined. Germline values: CDR1 MNHNS, CDR2 SASEGT. The CDR3 is 13 residues long. V shed 3 bases and J shed 0 bases, with 5 bases lying between them. CDR3: CASSDTHQETQYF. DNA for the CDR3: TGTGCCAGCAGTGACACTCACCAAGAGACCCAGTACTTC.

J is TRBJ2-1 and V is TRBV5-8; 8 bases line up with TRBD1. Germline values: CDR1 SGHTS, CDR2 YDEGEE. J lost 2 bases, V lost 4 bases, and 5 bases had no gene match. This CDR3 spans 15 amino acids. CDR3 protein: CASSLTGGAYNEQFF. CDR3 bases: TGTGCCAGCAGCCTAACAGGGGGAGCCTACAATGAGCAGTTCTTC.

The chain links TRBV28 to TRBJ2-1; TRBD1 matches 7 bases. V shed 4 bases and J 3 bases; nucleotides not matched to a gene: 9. This CDR3 has 16 amino acids. CDR1 is MDHEN, CDR2 SYDVKM, per germline. Here the CDR3 DNA reads TGTGCCAGCAGTTCCCCGACAGGGTTCCTCTACAATGAGCAGTTCTTC. Protein sequence: CASSSPTGFLYNEQFF.

The rearrangement joins TRBV23-1 to TRBJ2-1; 7 bases match TRBD2. TRBV23-1 is designated an ORF whose function remains uncertain. The length of the CDR3 is 18 residues. Trimming cost V 2 bases and J 3 bases; bases outside gene matches: 13. The CDR3 DNA reads as TGCGCCAGCAGTCAACTAACTAGGCCTAGCGGCTTCTACAATGAGCAGTTCTTC. Translation gives CASSQLTRPSGFYNEQFF.

DNA of the CDR3: TGTGCCAGCAGCCTACATGCGCCACTAGCGGGGGCGGTCGGGGAGCTGTTTTTT. The encoded protein is CASSLHAPLAGAVGELFF. The chain carries TRBV3-1 (or the pseudogene TRBV3-2) and TRBJ2-2; 11 nucleotides match TRBD2. The CDR3 loop spans 18 amino acids. With 4 bases clipped from V and 7 bases from J, the junction kept 14 bases outside the gene matches. The V gene's germline CDR1 is LGHDT and CDR2 YNNKEL (reference sequence).

This rearrangement joins TRBV11-2 to TRBJ1-1; weak D call: TRBD1 (5 bases). The germline V gene encodes CDR1 SGHAT and CDR2 FQNNGV. The CDR3 totals 11 residues. Trimming took 6 bases from V and 8 from J, leaving 10 bases between them. CDR3 protein: CASSFDREAFF. The CDR3 region has the DNA TGTGCCAGCAGTTTTGACAGAGAAGCTTTCTTT.

This chain connects TRBV28 to TRBJ1-2; D is unresolved. The CDR3 is 15 amino acids. Germline V lookup: CDR1 MDHEN, CDR2 SYDVKM. V lost 3 bases and J lost 2, with 13 bases in between. The CDR3 DNA reads as TGTGCCAGCAGTTTCCCCCAGGCAGACAACTATGGCTACACCTTC. Its translation: CASSFPQADNYGYTF.

The genes are TRBV13 and TRBJ2-1, with D perhaps TRBD1 (5 bases). Per the germline V gene, CDR1 is PRHDT and CDR2 is FYEKMQ (reference sequence). The CDR3 loop spans 15 amino acids. Trimming shortened V by 5 bases and J by 6 bases, and 17 bases separated the two germline ends. The CDR3 loop is CASSAYRSRPNEQFF. The CDR3 coding sequence is TGTGCCAGCAGCGCGTACAGGAGCCGACCCAATGAGCAGTTCTTC.

V is TRBV6-5 and J is TRBJ1-4; D is unclear. V lost 4 bases, J lost 0 bases, and 9 bases lay in between. CDR3 size: 15 residues. Germline V gene sequence: CDR1 MNHEY, CDR2 SVGAGI. The CDR3 loop reads CASSSQFATNEKLFF. The CDR3 region has the DNA TGTGCCAGCAGTTCCCAATTTGCAACTAATGAAAAACTGTTTTTT.